A single sample gave rise to the 22 T cell receptor beta chains below, sequenced in a study of graft-versus-host responses after intestinal transplantation. Their antigens are not known. The method was immunoSEQ multiplex PCR; TCRdb's version includes in-frame clones alone and lacks a portion of them. This table holds about 110,000 clones, just over 90% found once. The sample in question was unstimulated CD4+ T cells sorted from spleen or lymph node cells, obtained before transplant. The origin of the receptors is a human donor who was the organ donor for an intestinal transplant.

The chain carries TRBV20-1 and TRBJ1-1; D is uncertain. This CDR3 region has 11 residues. The germline V gene has CDR1 DFQATT and CDR2 SNEGSKA (reference sequence). In DNA, the CDR3 is TGCATGACGGTAATTAACACTGAAGCTTTCTTT. Translated, it gives CMTVINTEAFF.

The chain is built from TRBV11-2 and TRBJ2-3; D tentatively reads TRBD1 or TRBD2 (5 bases each). The CDR3 totals 16 residues. V lost 1 base and J lost 3, with 14 bases in between. Germline-derived CDR1 and CDR2 are SGHAT and FQNNGV. The CDR3 protein is CASSLGGKGKTDTQYF. CDR3 DNA sequence: TGTGCCAGCAGCTTAGGGGGGAAGGGGAAGACAGATACGCAGTATTTT.

The V and J genes are TRBV5-1 and TRBJ2-1; TRBD1 matches 8 bases. The V segment lost 0 bases and the J segment 6 bases; nucleotides outside the gene matches: 11. Looked up from germline, CDR1 is SGHRS and CDR2 is YFSETQ. CDR3 length equals 17 residues. The CDR3 sequence is CASSLDIDRGITNEQFF. Here the CDR3 DNA reads TGCGCCAGCAGCTTGGATATCGACAGGGGAATTACCAATGAGCAGTTCTTC.

The chain employs TRBV18 and TRBJ1-3; D is uncertain. The germline V gene encodes CDR1 KGHSH and CDR2 LQKENI. The CDR3 runs 15 residues. The V end lost 3 bases, the J end lost 0 bases, and 9 bases lay between the germline ends. The DNA of the CDR3 is TGTGCCAGCTCACCTAGTACATCCTCTGGAAACACCATATATTTT. This encodes CASSPSTSSGNTIYF.

The chain carries TRBV6-6 and TRBJ1-2; 7 nucleotides match TRBD1. This CDR3 is 15 amino acids long. In germline, CDR1 is MNHNY, CDR2 SVGAGI (reference sequence). Losses at the gene ends were 5 bases for V and 8 bases for J; bases not matched to a gene: 14. The CDR3 DNA sequence: TGTGCCAGCAGTCGCGGGGACAGCCCCTATCGGGGCTACACCTTC. Translating gives CASSRGDSPYRGYTF.

The chain is built from TRBV5-1 and TRBJ2-3; 10 nucleotides align to TRBD1. Germline values: CDR1 SGHRS, CDR2 YFSETQ. V dropped 0 bases and J dropped 5; count of bases not matched to a gene: 9. The CDR3 contains 17 residues. The CDR3 reads CASSLVTGGLVVDTQYF. CDR3 in DNA: TGCGCCAGCAGCTTGGTGACAGGGGGCTTGGTGGTAGATACGCAGTATTTT.

This clone is a singleton in its sample. For the CDR3, the DNA is TGTGCCAGCAGTTTAGAGACAGGTGGGGGCGAGCAGTACTTC. Translating it yields CASSLETGGGEQYF. The V call is TRBV27, the J call TRBJ2-7; perhaps TRBD1 as D (6 bases). CDR3 length equals 14 residues. The V and J ends lost 2 bases and 6 bases respectively, with 14 bases between them. In germline, CDR1 is MNHEY, CDR2 SMNVEV (reference sequence).

This clone appeared a single time. CDR3 nucleotide sequence: TGTGCCAGCAGTGCTAGGGAGACCCAGTACTTC. Translated, it gives CASSARETQYF. The chain recombines TRBV14 with TRBJ2-5; D gene uncertain. Germline V CDR1 and CDR2: SGHDN, FVKESK. The V and J ends lost 6 bases and 5 bases respectively, with 7 bases between them. The CDR3 has 11 amino acids.

J is TRBJ1-4 and V is TRBV5-6, with D unresolved. CDR1 SGHDT and CDR2 YYEEEE come from the germline V gene. V lost 3 bases, J lost 0 bases, and 3 bases lay in between. The CDR3 length is 13 residues. The CDR3 loop is CASSYTTNEKLFF. The CDR3 DNA follows: TGTGCCAGCAGCTACACAACTAATGAAAAACTGTTTTTT. Full variable domain (remainder filled in from reference TRBV5-6 and TRBJ1-4): DAGVTQSPTHLIKTRGQQVTLRCSPKSGHDTVSWYQQALGQGPQFIFQYYEEEERQRGNFPDRFSGHQFPNYSSELNVNALLLGDSALYLCASSYTTNEKLFFGSGTQLSVL.

CDR3 amino acids: CASSLTGAASYEQYF. The CDR3 nucleotides read TGCGCCAGCAGCTTGACTGGGGCAGCCTCCTACGAGCAGTACTTC. The genes are TRBV5-1 and TRBJ2-7, with a tentative D call TRBD1 (5 bases). Germline V gives CDR1 SGHRS, CDR2 YFSETQ. With 1 base removed from V and 0 bases from J, the gap between germline ends came to 11 bases. The CDR3 contains 15 residues. Variable domain in full (rest from reference TRBV5-1 and TRBJ2-7): KAGVTQTPRYLIKTRGQQVTLSCSPISGHRSVSWYQQTPGQGLQFLFEYFSETQRNKGNFPGRFSGRQFSNSRSEMNVSTLELGDSALYLCASSLTGAASYEQYFGPGTRLTVT.

The V gene is TRBV5-6, the J gene TRBJ1-5; 7 bases match TRBD1. V lost 3 bases to trimming and J lost 1 base; unmatched junction nucleotides: 7. The CDR3 has 16 residues. Germline V gene data show CDR1 as SGHDT and CDR2 as YYEEEE. Here the CDR3 reads CASSSMQGGSNQPQHF. CDR3 nucleotide sequence: TGTGCCAGCAGCTCAATGCAGGGGGGGAGCAATCAGCCCCAGCATTTT.

V gene TRBV6-6 combines with J gene TRBJ2-3; maybe TRBD1 (5 bases). This CDR3 contains 15 residues. V was shortened by 2 bases and J by 3 bases, with 12 bases between the two germline ends. The germline CDR1 and CDR2 sequences are MNHNY and SVGAGI (reference sequence). The DNA of the CDR3 is TGTGCCAGCAGTTACGCCCCCCAGGGTACAGATACGCAGTATTTT. Translating gives CASSYAPQGTDTQYF.

The gene calls are TRBV11-2 and TRBJ2-2; possible D gene TRBD1, 6 bases. This CDR3 spans 15 amino acids. The germline CDR1 and CDR2 sequences are SGHAT and FQNNGV. The V and J ends lost 1 base and 4 bases respectively, with 10 bases between them. The chain's CDR3 is CASSLVDSPTGELFF. The DNA for the CDR3 is TGTGCCAGCAGCTTAGTGGACAGCCCCACCGGGGAGCTGTTTTTT.

The rearrangement links TRBV4-3 to TRBJ1-2, with a weak D call TRBD1 (5 bases). Germline V gene data show CDR1 as LGHNA and CDR2 as YSLEER. Trimming cost V 2 bases and J 4 bases, with 11 bases left between them. The CDR3 runs to 14 residues. Here the CDR3 reads CASSQQTERYGYTF. For the CDR3, the DNA is TGCGCCAGCAGCCAACAGACAGAGCGCTATGGCTACACCTTC.

V gene TRBV19 combines with J gene TRBJ2-7, with TRBD1 identical over 7 bases. CDR1 and CDR2 (germline): LNHDA, SQIVND (reference sequence). This CDR3 has 15 amino acids. With 9 bases clipped from V and 2 bases from J, the junction kept 13 bases outside the gene matches. The DNA of the CDR3 is TGTGCCAGCCCGAAGTCCGGGACAGCTACCTACGAGCAGTACTTC. Translated, it gives CASPKSGTATYEQYF.

This chain uses TRBV5-1 with TRBJ2-5; 9 bases are a match to TRBD2. The CDR3 contains 16 residues. Germline V CDR1 and CDR2: SGHRS, YFSETQ. V shed 4 bases, J shed 4 bases, and the junction held 11 bases outside the gene matches. The CDR3 reads CASSNRLAEMGETQYF. CDR3 bases: TGCGCCAGCAGCAATCGACTAGCGGAGATGGGAGAGACCCAGTACTTC.

The gene calls are TRBV4-1 and TRBJ2-1, with D perhaps TRBD1 (6 bases). V lost 2 bases and J lost 3, with 17 bases in between. The CDR3 contains 17 residues. Germline CDR1 reads MGHRA; CDR2 reads YSYEKL. The CDR3, as DNA: TGCGCCAGCAGCCAAAACTTCGGACAGCCGCTCTACAATGAGCAGTTCTTC. Translated, it gives CASSQNFGQPLYNEQFF.

The J gene is TRBJ1-4, the V gene TRBV4-1; 7 nucleotides line up with TRBD1. J was trimmed by 8 bases and V by 0 bases; bases with no gene match: 9. The CDR3 runs 16 residues. In germline, CDR1 is MGHRA, CDR2 YSYEKL. The CDR3 loop reads CASSQDQTGTVEKLFF. In nucleotides, the CDR3 is TGCGCCAGCAGCCAAGACCAGACAGGGACAGTCGAAAAACTGTTTTTT.

V is TRBV5-1 and J is TRBJ2-2; 9 bases are a match to TRBD1. Germline CDR1 is SGHRS and CDR2 is YFSETQ. The V segment lost 3 bases and the J segment 1 base; nucleotides outside the gene matches: 1. The CDR3 is 15 residues long. CDR3 sequence: CASSWDRVNTGELFF. The DNA for the CDR3 is TGCGCCAGCAGCTGGGACAGGGTGAACACCGGGGAGCTGTTTTTT. Looking up the rest from reference TRBV5-1 and TRBJ2-2 gives the full variable domain: KAGVTQTPRYLIKTRGQQVTLSCSPISGHRSVSWYQQTPGQGLQFLFEYFSETQRNKGNFPGRFSGRQFSNSRSEMNVSTLELGDSALYLCASSWDRVNTGELFFGEGSRLTVL.

V is TRBV6-5 and J is TRBJ2-7, with 10 bases lining up with TRBD1. After removal of 2 bases from V and 1 base from J, the junction contained 5 bases not matched to a gene. The CDR3 has 16 residues. In germline, CDR1 is MNHEY, CDR2 SVGAGI. This CDR3 reads CASSYHGQGGSYEQYF. CDR3 in DNA: TGTGCCAGCAGTTACCACGGACAGGGGGGTTCCTACGAGCAGTACTTC.

The rearrangement links TRBV7-2 to TRBJ2-3; TRBD2 matches 7 bases. CDR3 length: 17 amino acids. CDR1 is SGHTA, CDR2 FQGNSA, per germline. The junction had 16 bases not matched to a gene; V was cut back by 5 bases and J by 5 bases. This CDR3 is CASSPRGAGFLLDTQYF. The CDR3 nucleotides read TGTGCCAGCAGCCCCCGTGGAGCGGGATTTTTATTAGATACGCAGTATTTT.

This chain joins TRBV28 and TRBJ1-2; 7 bases line up with TRBD1. Unmatched junction bases numbered 10, after V lost 8 bases and J lost 4 bases. Germline values: CDR1 MDHEN, CDR2 SYDVKM. The length of the CDR3 is 14 residues. CDR3 residues: CASSSGGFSYGYTF. The DNA of the CDR3 is TGTGCCAGCTCATCAGGGGGGTTCAGCTATGGCTACACCTTC.